This T cell receptor (beta chain) stems from a study of response to subunit inactivated influenza vaccine. Study outcomes and limitations: New T cells are recruited in small numbers by each seasonal influenza vaccination, according to the authors' suggestion.

MiXCR, applied by TCRdb to the RT-PCR reads, yields one record per CDR3 protein. The sample lists roughly 460,000 distinct CDR3 sequences, 9.5% to 12% occurring once. A note on this clonotype: Its antigen is not known.

The TCR was taken from a man aged 45-60 years who received an inactivated influenza vaccine. This material consisted of PBMCs from blood, taken 40 to 50 days after vaccination.

CDR3 sequence: CASSTTGTGNTGELFF. The CDR3 nucleotides are TGTGCCAGCAGCACAACCGGGACAGGGAACACCGGGGAGCTGTTTTTT. The rearrangement joins TRBV7-9 to TRBJ2-2, with 8 bases identical to TRBD1. J gave up 1 base and V 5 bases, and 6 bases lay outside the gene matches. Germline CDR1 is SEHNR and CDR2 is FQNEAQ (reference sequence). The CDR3 contains 16 residues.